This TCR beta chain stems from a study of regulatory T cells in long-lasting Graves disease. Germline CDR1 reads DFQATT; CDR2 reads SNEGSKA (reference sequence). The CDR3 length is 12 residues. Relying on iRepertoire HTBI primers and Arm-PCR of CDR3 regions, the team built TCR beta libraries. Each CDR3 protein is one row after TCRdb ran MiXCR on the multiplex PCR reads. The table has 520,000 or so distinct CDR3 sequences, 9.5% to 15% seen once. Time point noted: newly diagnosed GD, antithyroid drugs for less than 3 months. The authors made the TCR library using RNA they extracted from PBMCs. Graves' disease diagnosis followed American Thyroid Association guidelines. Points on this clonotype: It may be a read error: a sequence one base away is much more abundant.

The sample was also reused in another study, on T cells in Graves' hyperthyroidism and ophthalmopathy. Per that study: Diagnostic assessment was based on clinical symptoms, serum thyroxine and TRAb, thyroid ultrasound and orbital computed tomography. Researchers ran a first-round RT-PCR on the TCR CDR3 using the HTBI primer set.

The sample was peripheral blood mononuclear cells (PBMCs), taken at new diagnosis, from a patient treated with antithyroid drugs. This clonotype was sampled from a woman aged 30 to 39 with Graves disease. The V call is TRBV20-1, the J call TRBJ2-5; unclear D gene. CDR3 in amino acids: CSAIHGEETQCF. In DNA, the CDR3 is TGCAGTGCTATCCATGGAGAGGAGACCCAGTGCTTC.